This TCR beta chain appears in the sequencing data of a study of blood T cell repertoires in COVID-19. Study background: Italy, Spain and the United States were the sources of the convalescent and acute COVID-19 samples.

Methods used by the authors: How many nucleated cells were present was estimated from reference gene primer amplification. Libraries were prepared by immunoSEQ multiplex PCR; TCRdb keeps only in-frame clonotypes and omits some of them. The V and J calls and clone size come from that table; D and trimming were worked out from the DNA. In the table there are roughly 260,000 clones, around four fifths of which are singletons. V shed 6 bases and J shed 2 bases, with 19 bases lying between them. The CDR3 covers 15 residues. Germline values: CDR1 GTSNPN, CDR2 SVGIG (reference sequence). Living in about two dozen US areas, the participants were between roughly 18 and 95 years of age. Cohort placement rested on clinical history that participants reported themselves.

Sequencing input: PBMCs or T cells enriched from blood (not recorded which). This sequence joins TRBV30 and TRBJ1-2, with a weak D call TRBD1 (6 bases). The receptor was derived from a woman aged 40 to 50 who had been exposed to COVID-19. CDR3 in DNA: TGTGCCTGTCCCCTGGACAGTCGGGCCAACTATGGCTACACCTTC. Translation: CACPLDSRANYGYTF.